This entry concerns a single T cell receptor (beta chain). What it binds is unknown. The record originates from a study of T-cell memory formation after mild COVID-19. At the level of the study: Each donor largely had its own TCR clusters.

5'RACE with constant-segment primers built TCRalpha and TCRbeta cDNA libraries with UMIs. TCRdb analysed the 5' RACE reads with MiXCR anew, one entry per CDR3 protein. The repertoire holds under 250,000 distinct CDR3 sequences, 15% to 19% seen once, with 2.1% in the top ten. Study results and caveats: The study found contracting CD4+ clones mainly in CM and EM and contracting CD8+ clones in EMRA. Day 15 to 85 contracting clones showed balanced CD4/CD8; day 15 to 37 expanders favored CD4+.

CDR3 size: 12 residues. The ends were cut back, 7 bases at V and 5 bases at J, with 14 bases in the middle. Germline V gene sequence: CDR1 GTSNPN, CDR2 SVGIG (reference sequence). This TCR came from an adult woman who had mild COVID-19 (a few samples of this study predate the infection). Cell type and time point are not known. Sequencing input: PBMCs or a T cell subset sorted from them (not recorded which). V is TRBV30 and J is TRBJ1-1, with D perhaps TRBD1 (5 bases). CDR3 sequence reads: CALGPVQTEAFF. CDR3 DNA sequence: TGTGCCTTGGGGCCGGTGCAGACTGAAGCTTTCTTT.